The 30 T cell receptor beta chains below come from one sample, sequenced in a study of blood T cells in healthy people across ages. Primers used in a second PCR of roughly 6 to 11 cycles were a sample-barcoded 5' primer and a J-beta primer mix. TCRdb re-derived calls from the 5' RACE reads in MiXCR, one entry per CDR3 protein. The profile shows over 600,000 distinct CDR3 sequences, around three fifths of them singletons. Sequencing used blood. Receptor source: a man aged 40-49 years in good health.

This clonotype has more than one count but fewer than ten. The CDR3 DNA sequence: TGTGCCAGCAGTTTGGGACAGGCGAACACTGAAGCTTTCTTT. It translates to CASSLGQANTEAFF. The rearrangement links TRBV12-3 or TRBV12-4 to TRBJ1-1; 8 bases agree with TRBD1. J was trimmed by 1 base and V by 3 bases; bases with no gene match: 1. The length of the CDR3 is 14 residues.

This clonotype was found a few times. This chain uses TRBV27 with TRBJ2-5; D gene ambiguous. V dropped 0 bases and J dropped 3 bases, with 8 bases sitting between them. Germline assignment: CDR1 MNHEY and CDR2 SMNVEV (reference sequence). The CDR3 is 14 residues long. CDR3 in amino acids: CASSLSTHEETQYF. In DNA, the CDR3 is TGTGCCAGCAGTTTATCAACCCACGAAGAGACCCAGTACTTC.

The rearrangement links TRBV20-1 to TRBJ1-2; maybe TRBD1 (5 bases). V lost 6 bases and J 4 bases, leaving 18 bases between the germline ends. Germline values: CDR1 DFQATT, CDR2 SNEGSKA (reference sequence). The CDR3 totals 14 residues. The CDR3 region has the DNA TGCAGTGCCGAGGCCACAGGAGAACTCTATGGCTACACCTTC. Its translation: CSAEATGELYGYTF.

The gene calls are TRBV6-5 and TRBJ1-2, with TRBD1 matching 7 bases. Trimming removed 6 bases from V and 10 bases from J; junction bases left unmatched: 11. The germline CDR1 and CDR2 sequences are MNHEY and SVGAGI. This CDR3 is 13 amino acids long. The CDR3 sequence is CASRLYRGSDYTF. The CDR3 DNA is TGTGCCAGCAGATTATACAGGGGAAGTGACTACACCTTC.

The rearrangement links TRBV13 to TRBJ2-7; D remains ambiguous. The germline CDR1 and CDR2 sequences are PRHDT and FYEKMQ (reference sequence). The ends were cut back, 6 bases at V and 3 bases at J, with 12 bases in the middle. The CDR3 loop spans 13 amino acids. The CDR3 region has the DNA TGTGCCAGCAGTCGATCATACTACTACGAGCAGTACTTC. Its protein product is CASSRSYYYEQYF.

This clonotype is a singleton in its sample. The J gene is TRBJ1-5, the V gene TRBV5-6; 10 positions agree with TRBD1. Per the germline V gene, CDR1 is SGHDT and CDR2 is YYEEEE. This CDR3 is 16 amino acids long. V lost 0 bases, J lost 7 bases, and 7 bases stayed unmatched. Here the CDR3 reads CASSLAAGTGVQPQHF. The CDR3, as DNA: TGTGCCAGCAGCTTGGCCGCAGGGACAGGGGTCCAGCCCCAGCATTTT.

The genes are TRBV28 and TRBJ2-7; TRBD1 might be the D (6 bases). Trimming cost V 7 bases and J 5 bases, with 21 bases left between them. The CDR3 is made up of 15 amino acids. Germline V gene sequence: CDR1 MDHEN, CDR2 SYDVKM. CDR3 residues: CASIGPGRGPNEQYF. The DNA of the CDR3 is TGTGCCAGCATTGGCCCCGGCAGGGGTCCGAACGAGCAGTACTTC.

V and J are TRBV3-1 and TRBJ2-7; 10 nucleotides line up with TRBD2. The J call is doubtful: the DNA matches TRBJ2-5 better. Germline V CDR1 and CDR2: LGHDT, YNNKEL (reference sequence). The CDR3 has 17 amino acids. This CDR3 reads CASSQNPLAGAGETQYF. Written as DNA, the CDR3 is TGTGCCAGCAGCCAAAATCCGCTAGCGGGGGCTGGGGAGACCCAGTACTTC.

Only one count was recorded for this clonotype. The chain carries TRBV28 and TRBJ2-7, with 7 bases lining up with TRBD1. The V and J ends lost 7 bases and 4 bases, in that order; junction bases with no gene match: 10. The CDR3 has 14 residues. Germline assignment: CDR1 MDHEN and CDR2 SYDVKM. CDR3 in DNA: TGTGCCAGCAACCCTACAGGGGCTAGTTACGAGCAGTACTTC. This codes for CASNPTGASYEQYF. Full variable domain (missing parts from reference TRBV28 and TRBJ2-7): DVKVTQSSRYLVKRTGEKVFLECVQDMDHENMFWYRQDPGLGLRLIYFSYDVKMKEKGDIPEGYSVSREKKERFSLILESASTNQTSMYLCASNPTGASYEQYFGPGTRLTVT.

This chain connects TRBV5-1 to TRBJ1-2; the D gene is possibly TRBD1 (6 bases). Germline values: CDR1 SGHRS, CDR2 YFSETQ. CDR3 length: 14 residues. Trimming cost V 1 base and J 8 bases, with 15 bases left between them. CDR3 residues: CASSLSGGTRGYTF. The CDR3 region has the DNA TGCGCCAGCAGCTTGTCCGGGGGCACAAGGGGCTACACCTTC.

This sequence joins TRBV7-3 and TRBJ1-1; D is possibly TRBD1 (6 bases). V was shortened by 5 bases and J by 3 bases, with 16 bases between the two germline ends. The CDR3 is 15 amino acids. Per the germline V gene, CDR1 is SGHTA and CDR2 is FQGTGA. CDR3 region: CASSNPGGLYTEAFF. Here the CDR3 DNA reads TGTGCCAGCAGCAATCCGGGGGGGCTGTACACTGAAGCTTTCTTT.

J is TRBJ1-5 and V is TRBV12-3 or TRBV12-4; no clear D gene. This CDR3 contains 15 residues. Trimming stripped 4 bases from V and 7 bases from J, with 17 bases between. CDR3 coding DNA: TGTGCCAGCAGTTCCGGACTATCCAGTCAGCAGCCCCAGCATTTT. It is translated as CASSSGLSSQQPQHF.

The rearrangement links TRBV7-2 to TRBJ2-1, with 9 bases matching TRBD2. The V gene's germline CDR1 is SGHTA and CDR2 FQGNSA. CDR3 size: 17 residues. The V segment lost 1 base and the J segment 8 bases; nucleotides outside the gene matches: 12. The CDR3 DNA sequence: TGTGCCAGCAGCTTAGGGGTTGGCGGGAGGGCCATGGATGAGCAGTTCTTC. Protein sequence: CASSLGVGGRAMDEQFF.

This chain joins TRBV6-1 and TRBJ1-2; TRBD1 agrees at 8 bases. V was pared by 6 bases and J by 8 bases, with 8 bases of the junction left unmatched. The CDR3 covers 13 residues. Germline CDR1 reads MNHNS; CDR2 reads SASEGT. This chain's CDR3 is CASSGGQGWGYTF. The CDR3 DNA reads as TGTGCCAGCAGCGGAGGACAGGGTTGGGGCTACACCTTC.

The V gene is TRBV25-1, the J gene TRBJ2-7, with D perhaps given as TRBD1 or TRBD2 (6 bases each). The CDR3 spans 11 residues. Germline V gene sequence: CDR1 MGHDK, CDR2 SYGVNS. V dropped 6 bases and J dropped 4 bases, with 7 bases sitting between them. In DNA form, the CDR3 reads TGTGCCAGCAGAGGGGGGTACGAGCAGTACTTC. It translates to CASRGGYEQYF.

The genes are TRBV20-1 and TRBJ2-3; D not resolved. Germline values: CDR1 DFQATT, CDR2 SNEGSKA (reference sequence). V was clipped by 3 bases and J by 0 bases, with 10 bases between them. This CDR3 contains 14 residues. The CDR3 here is CSARPPSSTDTQYF. The DNA of the CDR3 is TGCAGTGCTAGGCCCCCATCAAGCACAGATACGCAGTATTTT.

The table lists this clonotype with a few counts. The chain has TRBV7-2 and TRBJ2-7; tentatively, D is TRBD2 (5 bases). Germline CDR1 SGHTA, CDR2 FQGNSA. The CDR3 is made up of 14 amino acids. The germline V and J ends were trimmed by 3 bases and 2 bases, with 11 bases remaining between them. In DNA form, the CDR3 reads TGTGCCAGCAGCTTCACCACGGGAACCTACGAGCAGTACTTC. It translates to CASSFTTGTYEQYF.

Comment on this clonotype: At one end the junction does not follow the germline gene, possibly because of a read error. The chain combines TRBV27 with TRBJ1-5; 7 bases agree with TRBD1. Germline lookup yields CDR1 MNHEY and CDR2 SMNVEV (reference sequence). The CDR3 is made up of 14 amino acids. This chain's CDR3 is CASSRQGNNQPQHF. CDR3 bases: TGCGCCAGCAGCCGACAGGGCAACAATCAGCCCCAGCATTTT.

This clonotype was seen a handful of times. This chain uses TRBV7-3 with TRBJ2-7; D is possibly TRBD1 (6 bases). This CDR3 region has 14 residues. Germline loops: CDR1 SGHTA, CDR2 FQGTGA. Trimming cost V 4 bases and J 4 bases, with 14 bases left between them. The CDR3 region has the DNA TGTGCCAGCAGCTCGGGACACCACCCTTACGAGCAGTACTTC. This sequence encodes CASSSGHHPYEQYF. Using reference TRBV7-3 and TRBJ2-7 for the parts outside the CDR3, the full variable domain is GAGVSQTPSNKVTEKGKYVELRCDPISGHTALYWYRQSLGQGPEFLIYFQGTGAADDSGLPNDRFFAVRPEGSVSTLKIQRTERGDSAVYLCASSSGHHPYEQYFGPGTRLTVT.

The chain recombines TRBV25-1 with TRBJ2-3, with D possibly TRBD1 on 6 matching bases. From germline, CDR1 is MGHDK and CDR2 SYGVNS. Trimming took 3 bases from V and 2 from J, leaving 15 bases between them. This CDR3 has 16 residues. The DNA for the CDR3 is TGTGCCAGCAGTGATTTAGGGGGACGACTCACAGATACGCAGTATTTT. Its protein product is CASSDLGGRLTDTQYF.

V usage is TRBV12-3 or TRBV12-4 and J usage is TRBJ2-5; 9 nucleotides align to TRBD1. The V gene end was trimmed by 4 bases and the J gene end by 11 bases; junction bases not matched to a gene: 20. The CDR3 has 17 amino acids. The CDR3 spells CASSSRDRDELYNEQYF. The CDR3 nucleotides are TGTGCCAGCAGTTCCCGGGACAGGGACGAGCTGTACAATGAGCAGTACTTC.

The rearrangement joins TRBV20-1 to TRBJ2-2; D possibly corresponds to TRBD1 (6 bases). V lost 3 bases and J lost 6, with 8 bases in between. This CDR3 is 12 amino acids long. Germline V gives CDR1 DFQATT, CDR2 SNEGSKA (reference sequence). The CDR3 nucleotides are TGCAGTGCTAGTGACAGGTCCGGGGAGCTGTTTTTT. It codes for CSASDRSGELFF.

This clonotype was detected only a few times. The chain combines TRBV7-8 with TRBJ2-5, with 8 bases identical to TRBD1. The CDR3 spans 14 residues. Germline CDR1 SGHVS, CDR2 FQNEAQ. V was pared by 5 bases and J by 5 bases, with 7 bases of the junction left unmatched. The CDR3: CASSVRTGIETQYF. The CDR3 DNA sequence: TGTGCCAGCAGCGTCCGGACAGGGATTGAGACCCAGTACTTC.

This CDR3 is CASSQGQGNLGYTF. The CDR3 bases are TGTGCCAGCAGCCAGGGGCAGGGCAACCTTGGCTACACCTTC. This chain links TRBV5-6 with TRBJ1-2; tentative D call: TRBD1 (6 bases). The CDR3 spans 14 residues. Per the germline V gene, CDR1 is SGHDT and CDR2 is YYEEEE. V lost 4 bases and J lost 7, with 17 bases in between.

V gene TRBV12-3 or TRBV12-4 combines with J gene TRBJ2-1; 12 nucleotides match TRBD2. The J call could be wrong; TRBJ2-7 is a better fit for the DNA end. This CDR3 comprises 19 residues. The CDR3 reads CASSFGTSGPLSSYNEQYF. CDR3 coding DNA: TGTGCCAGCAGTTTCGGGACTAGCGGGCCACTAAGCTCCTACAATGAGCAGTACTTC.

This clonotype turned up a few times. The chain carries TRBV7-3 and TRBJ2-1, with D perhaps TRBD1 (6 bases). This CDR3 contains 15 residues. V was cut by 5 bases and J by 3 bases, with 14 bases left in between. The germline V gene has CDR1 SGHTA and CDR2 FQGTGA. The CDR3 protein is CASSASGQNYNEQFF. For the CDR3, the DNA is TGTGCCAGCAGCGCAAGTGGACAGAACTACAATGAGCAGTTCTTC.

As for this clonotype: A read error may produce the germline difference seen at one junction end. The gene calls are TRBV28 and TRBJ1-2, with 7 nucleotides matching TRBD1. Germline-derived CDR1 and CDR2 are MDHEN and SYDVKM. The CDR3 totals 15 residues. CDR3 nucleotides: TGCGCCAGCAGCTTGGTCGGAGGGGGCAACTATGGCTACACCTTC. As protein: CASSLVGGGNYGYTF.

In its sample, this clonotype was seen a few times. The chain recombines TRBV20-1 with TRBJ1-2, with D unresolved. Germline V CDR1 and CDR2: DFQATT, SNEGSKA (reference sequence). V lost 5 bases and J 6 bases, leaving 10 bases between the germline ends. This CDR3 comprises 11 residues. Written as DNA, the CDR3 is TGCAGTGCTTGGGGTCCGGATGGCTACACCTTC. Its protein is CSAWGPDGYTF.

The chain couples TRBV20-1 to TRBJ2-1, with D possibly called TRBD1 or TRBD2 (5 bases each). The CDR3 has 14 residues. Germline V gene lookup returns CDR1 DFQATT and CDR2 SNEGSKA (reference sequence). The V and J ends lost 5 bases and 5 bases respectively, with 16 bases between them. CDR3 residues: CSAGTSRGNNEQFF. CDR3 nucleotide sequence: TGCAGTGCTGGGACCTCTAGAGGGAACAATGAGCAGTTCTTC.

This clonotype has only a few counts. This chain uses TRBV4-2 with TRBJ2-5; D is perhaps TRBD1 (6 bases). This CDR3 contains 15 residues. Germline loops: CDR1 LGHNA, CDR2 YNFKEQ. The V end was cut by 2 bases, the J end by 1 base, with 11 bases between. In nucleotides, the CDR3 is TGTGCCAGCAGCCAAAGTCTGGACAGCCAAGAGACCCAGTACTTC. Translated, it gives CASSQSLDSQETQYF.